Shown below are 8 T cell receptor beta chains from a single sample sequenced in a study of shared clonotypes between healthy human individuals. TCRdb's table, derived via immunoSEQ multiplex PCR, lists solely in-frame clones and lacks some. The sample yields fewer than 1.6 million clones, about 98.5% seen once. Sequenced material: naive CD4+ T cells sorted from blood. Subset: CD45RA+ positively selected. These receptors came from a man in his thirties or forties in good health.

The chain employs TRBV10-3 and TRBJ2-3, with TRBD2 identical over 9 bases. J was trimmed by 2 bases and V by 1 base; bases with no gene match: 1. Germline CDR1 is ENHRY and CDR2 is SYGVKD. The CDR3 has 15 residues. In DNA form, the CDR3 reads TGTGCCATCAGTGAGTTAGCGGGAGACACAGATACGCAGTATTTT. It yields the protein CAISELAGDTDTQYF.

The V and J genes are TRBV19 and TRBJ1-1; D gene ambiguous. Germline V gene data show CDR1 as LNHDA and CDR2 as SQIVND (reference sequence). The V gene lost 1 base and the J gene lost 2 bases, with 8 bases spanning the gap. CDR3 length equals 14 residues. CDR3 sequence: CASSIGASNTEAFF. In DNA form, the CDR3 reads TGTGCCAGTAGTATAGGGGCCAGTAACACTGAAGCTTTCTTT.

The V gene is TRBV19, the J gene TRBJ2-5; D gene ambiguous. V was cut by 0 bases and J by 5 bases, with 7 bases left in between. This CDR3 has 13 amino acids. Germline V gene lookup returns CDR1 LNHDA and CDR2 SQIVND (reference sequence). The CDR3 bases are TGTGCCAGTAGTATAGAACCCGGGGAGACCCAGTACTTC. Amino acids: CASSIEPGETQYF. The full variable domain, with the rest looked up from reference TRBV19 and TRBJ2-5, is DGGITQSPKYLFRKEGQNVTLSCEQNLNHDAMYWYRQDPGQGLRLIYYSQIVNDFQKGDIAEGYSVSREKKESFPLTVTSAQKNPTAFYLCASSIEPGETQYFGPGTRLLVL.

The chain uses TRBV29-1 and TRBJ2-1; 8 nucleotides line up with TRBD2. The CDR3 covers 13 residues. V was clipped by 4 bases and J by 10 bases; unmatched bases: 9. Germline V gene data show CDR1 as SQVTM and CDR2 as ANQGSEA. The CDR3 DNA reads as TGCAGCGTTGTCTTCCTAGCGGGCGGCGAGCAGTTCTTC. Its protein product is CSVVFLAGGEQFF.

The chain employs TRBV7-2 and TRBJ1-4, with TRBD1 matching 7 bases. Germline loops: CDR1 SGHTA, CDR2 FQGNSA. Unmatched junction bases numbered 4, after V lost 8 bases and J lost 4 bases. This CDR3 contains 13 residues. The CDR3, as DNA: TGTGCCAGCGAAGGGGGCAATAATGAAAAACTGTTTTTT. Amino acids: CASEGGNNEKLFF.

V and J are TRBV18 and TRBJ1-2; D gene unclear. This CDR3 is 13 amino acids long. V was pared by 3 bases and J by 3 bases, with 8 bases between. Germline lookup yields CDR1 KGHSH and CDR2 LQKENI. For the CDR3, the DNA is TGTGCCAGCTCACCGCTAGAGTACTATGGCTACACCTTC. Its translation is CASSPLEYYGYTF.

The chain combines TRBV27 with TRBJ2-7, with a possible D match to TRBD1 (5 bases). The V gene's germline CDR1 is MNHEY and CDR2 SMNVEV (reference sequence). The CDR3 contains 13 residues. Trimming stripped 6 bases from V and 5 bases from J, with 14 bases between. CDR3 nucleotides: TGTGCCAGCAGCCGCGGACATTGGGACGAGCAGTACTTC. It is translated as CASSRGHWDEQYF.

This rearrangement joins TRBV28 to TRBJ2-4; TRBD1 might be the D (5 bases). The CDR3 spans 18 residues. Germline V gene lookup returns CDR1 MDHEN and CDR2 SYDVKM. V lost 6 bases, J lost 6 bases, and 27 bases lay in between. For the CDR3, the DNA is TGTGCCAGCAGGCCCGTGGGTCAGAGTAGGGGTACAGGAAACATTCAGTACTTC. It encodes CASRPVGQSRGTGNIQYF.